This TCR beta chain stems from a study of blood T cell repertoires in COVID-19. Method: immunoSEQ multiplex PCR; TCRdb's copy keeps in-frame clones and lacks some. This table holds about 350,000 clones, 80% to 90% found once. Sequences were obtained from peripheral blood. The receptor's source is a woman in her fifties or sixties with COVID-19, enrolled during active disease.

The CDR3 DNA reads TGCAGCGTTGAGGAACAGCCCAATCAGCCCCAGCATTTT. Encoded protein: CSVEEQPNQPQHF. The V gene is TRBV29-1, the J gene TRBJ1-5; D not certain. The germline V and J ends were trimmed by 3 bases and 3 bases, with 9 bases remaining between them. The CDR3 extends over 13 amino acids. CDR1 and CDR2 (germline): SQVTM, ANQGSEA.